The 18 T cell receptor beta chains below come from one sample, sequenced in a study of T cell changes during pregnancy in multiple sclerosis. Here immunoSEQ multiplex PCR was the method, and the copy in TCRdb shows in-frame clones only, minus some. Here the sample spans roughly 93,000 clones, more than 85% being singletons. This specimen consisted of peripheral blood, obtained before pregnancy. The receptors here all came from a female donor with multiple sclerosis, enrolled in a pregnancy study.

The chain links TRBV6-1 to TRBJ1-4, with 7 bases aligning to TRBD1. There are 15 residues in the CDR3. Germline assignment: CDR1 MNHNS and CDR2 SASEGT. After removal of 4 bases from V and 1 base from J, the junction contained 3 bases not matched to a gene. For the CDR3, the DNA is TGTGCCAGCAGTGGACAGGGCCTAACTAATGAAAAACTGTTTTTT. It translates to CASSGQGLTNEKLFF.

The chain couples TRBV27 to TRBJ2-1, with 10 nucleotides matching TRBD2. In germline, CDR1 is MNHEY, CDR2 SMNVEV (reference sequence). This CDR3 contains 16 residues. The V and J ends lost 8 bases and 4 bases, in that order; junction bases with no gene match: 11. The CDR3 protein is CASSPEGTSVYNEQFF. CDR3 sequence (DNA): TGTGCCAGCTCCCCGGAAGGGACTAGCGTGTACAATGAGCAGTTCTTC.

This chain links TRBV7-9 with TRBJ2-1, with D tentatively TRBD2 (6 bases). Germline V gives CDR1 SEHNR, CDR2 FQNEAQ (reference sequence). This CDR3 comprises 18 residues. V lost 4 bases, J lost 1 base, and 20 bases lay in between. Written as DNA, the CDR3 is TGTGCCAGCAGCTCATATGTCCCGATCGCGGGATCCTACAATGAGCAGTTCTTC. It translates to CASSSYVPIAGSYNEQFF.

The chain joins TRBV7-9 to TRBJ1-2; TRBD1 is a possible D gene (5 bases). The germline V gene encodes CDR1 SEHNR and CDR2 FQNEAQ (reference sequence). V lost 4 bases and J 8 bases, leaving 23 bases between the germline ends. CDR3 length: 16 residues. The CDR3 is CASSYDFQGPLKGYTF. DNA for the CDR3: TGTGCCAGCAGCTACGACTTCCAGGGTCCCCTGAAGGGCTACACCTTC.

V is TRBV5-4 and J is TRBJ2-2, with TRBD2 matching over 7 bases. The CDR3 covers 16 residues. After removal of 4 bases from V and 10 bases from J, the junction contained 16 bases not matched to a gene. Per germline, CDR1 SGHNT and CDR2 YYREEE (reference sequence). The CDR3 coding sequence is TGTGCCAGCAGCCCCGGGGGGACCGTAGAGGGGCAGGAGCTGTTTTTT. Protein: CASSPGGTVEGQELFF.

V is TRBV5-5 and J is TRBJ2-7; 9 bases fit TRBD1. This CDR3 comprises 17 residues. V dropped 1 base and J dropped 0; count of bases not matched to a gene: 8. CDR1 is SGHKS and CDR2 is YYEKEE in the germline V gene (reference sequence). CDR3: CASSLRTGAVSSYEQYF. For the CDR3, the DNA is TGTGCCAGCAGCTTGCGGACAGGGGCGGTGAGCTCCTACGAGCAGTACTTC.

The V gene is TRBV14, the J gene TRBJ1-6; tentative D call: TRBD1 (5 bases). The germline gives CDR1 SGHDN, CDR2 FVKESK. V shed 1 base and J shed 8 bases, with 12 bases lying between them. CDR3 size: 15 residues. CDR3 region: CASSQVAGRYSPLHF. As DNA, the CDR3 is TGTGCCAGCAGCCAAGTGGCAGGGCGGTATTCACCCCTCCACTTT.

V gene TRBV11-2 combines with J gene TRBJ2-2; no firm D call. Germline lookup yields CDR1 SGHAT and CDR2 FQNNGV. Trimming cost V 0 bases and J 5 bases, with 7 bases left between them. The CDR3 consists of 14 residues. CDR3 loop: CASSLDLFTGELFF. The CDR3 region has the DNA TGTGCCAGCAGCTTAGATCTCTTTACCGGGGAGCTGTTTTTT.

CDR3 in DNA: TGCGCCAGCAGCCCGAGGGACTATGGCTACACCTTC. As protein: CASSPRDYGYTF. The chain combines TRBV5-1 with TRBJ1-2; D gene ambiguous. V dropped 4 bases and J dropped 3 bases, with 7 bases sitting between them. This CDR3 comprises 12 residues. Germline lookup yields CDR1 SGHRS and CDR2 YFSETQ.

The chain recombines TRBV19 with TRBJ2-7; D is possibly TRBD1 (6 bases). Trimming took off 6 bases at V and 0 bases at J, with 18 bases between the two ends. The length of the CDR3 is 16 residues. Germline values: CDR1 LNHDA, CDR2 SQIVND (reference sequence). The CDR3 here is CASSPTGKGVSYEQYF. In nucleotides, the CDR3 is TGTGCCAGTAGCCCCACAGGAAAGGGGGTCTCCTACGAGCAGTACTTC.

The chain has TRBV18 and TRBJ2-3; TRBD1 matches 8 bases. The CDR3 sequence is 16 residues long. Germline values: CDR1 KGHSH, CDR2 LQKENI. The J segment lost 7 bases and the V segment lost 6 bases, leaving 15 bases of the junction unmatched. The CDR3 DNA sequence: TGTGCCAGCTCCCCCTGGACAGGGCGAACAAGGAATACGCAGTATTTT. Translated: CASSPWTGRTRNTQYF.

This clone appeared once. Other nucleotide sequences from this sample produce the same CDR3. V usage is TRBV7-3 and J usage is TRBJ2-1; 12 nucleotides match TRBD2. This CDR3 has 16 amino acids. Per the germline V gene, CDR1 is SGHTA and CDR2 is FQGTGA. Trimming removed 3 bases from V and 4 bases from J; junction bases left unmatched: 4. As DNA, the CDR3 is TGTGCCAGCAGCTTGACTAGCGGGAGATCGTACAATGAGCAGTTCTTC. It yields the protein CASSLTSGRSYNEQFF.

The rearrangement links TRBV14 to TRBJ2-1, with a possible D match to TRBD2 (7 bases). Looked up from germline, CDR1 is SGHDN and CDR2 is FVKESK. The CDR3 has 16 residues. The V and J ends lost 4 bases and 8 bases respectively, with 21 bases between them. Written as DNA, the CDR3 is TGTGCCAGCAGCCCTAGGGCGGGGGCCATAGGAGATGAGCAGTTCTTC. Amino acid sequence: CASSPRAGAIGDEQFF.

The genes are TRBV6-6 and TRBJ2-6, with D possibly TRBD2 on 5 matching bases. CDR1 is MNHNY, CDR2 SVGAGI, per germline (reference sequence). The CDR3 spans 13 residues. V was pared by 6 bases and J by 4 bases, with 7 bases between. The CDR3 here is CASRGDGANVLTF. The CDR3 nucleotides read TGTGCCAGCAGGGGAGACGGGGCCAACGTCCTGACTTTC.

The chain employs TRBV7-9 and TRBJ1-1; perhaps TRBD1 as D (5 bases). The germline CDR1 and CDR2 sequences are SEHNR and FQNEAQ (reference sequence). The CDR3 has 16 residues. V was shortened by 5 bases and J by 1 base, with 17 bases between the two germline ends. The chain's CDR3 is CASSPGLKGRNTEAFF. The CDR3 region has the DNA TGTGCCAGCAGCCCCGGGCTTAAGGGGCGGAACACTGAAGCTTTCTTT.

The rearrangement joins TRBV6-4 to TRBJ2-3; 7 bases map to TRBD1. CDR1 is MRHNA and CDR2 is SNTAGT in the germline V gene. The CDR3 consists of 14 residues. V lost 4 bases, J lost 3 bases, and 4 bases stayed unmatched. CDR3 DNA sequence: TGTGCCAGCAGTGCCAAACAGGGGACAGATACGCAGTATTTT. It specifies CASSAKQGTDTQYF.

Comments on this clone: One end of the junction is discordant with germline, which a read error may explain. The chain has TRBV5-4 and TRBJ1-2; D is perhaps TRBD1 (5 bases). Per the germline V gene, CDR1 is SGHNT and CDR2 is YYREEE (reference sequence). This CDR3 is 14 amino acids long. The CDR3 bases are TGTGCCAGCAGTTTGGGCGGGACCTCGGGTGGCTACACCTTC. This codes for CASSLGGTSGGYTF.

The rearrangement links TRBV18 to TRBJ1-1, with no clear D. Germline CDR1 reads KGHSH; CDR2 reads LQKENI. The CDR3 loop spans 13 amino acids. Trimming removed 9 bases from V and 3 bases from J, with 14 bases in between. The CDR3 here is CASTSTEHTEAFF. In nucleotides, the CDR3 is TGTGCCAGTACCTCCACGGAGCACACTGAAGCTTTCTTT.